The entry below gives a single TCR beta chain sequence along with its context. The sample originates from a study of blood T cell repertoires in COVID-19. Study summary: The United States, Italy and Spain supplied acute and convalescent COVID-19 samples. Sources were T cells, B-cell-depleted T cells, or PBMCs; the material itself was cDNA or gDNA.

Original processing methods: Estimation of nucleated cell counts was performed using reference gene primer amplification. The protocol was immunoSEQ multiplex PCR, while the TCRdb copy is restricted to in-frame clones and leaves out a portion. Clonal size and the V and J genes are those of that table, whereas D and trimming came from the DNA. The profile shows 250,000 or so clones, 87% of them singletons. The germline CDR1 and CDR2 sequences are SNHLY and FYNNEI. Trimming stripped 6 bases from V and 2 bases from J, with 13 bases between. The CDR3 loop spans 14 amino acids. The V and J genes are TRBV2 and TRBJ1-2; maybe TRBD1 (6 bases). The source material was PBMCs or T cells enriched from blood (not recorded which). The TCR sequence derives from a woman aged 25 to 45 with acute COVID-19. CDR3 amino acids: CASSQTGLNYGYTF. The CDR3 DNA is TGTGCCAGCAGCCAGACAGGTCTAAACTATGGCTACACCTTC.